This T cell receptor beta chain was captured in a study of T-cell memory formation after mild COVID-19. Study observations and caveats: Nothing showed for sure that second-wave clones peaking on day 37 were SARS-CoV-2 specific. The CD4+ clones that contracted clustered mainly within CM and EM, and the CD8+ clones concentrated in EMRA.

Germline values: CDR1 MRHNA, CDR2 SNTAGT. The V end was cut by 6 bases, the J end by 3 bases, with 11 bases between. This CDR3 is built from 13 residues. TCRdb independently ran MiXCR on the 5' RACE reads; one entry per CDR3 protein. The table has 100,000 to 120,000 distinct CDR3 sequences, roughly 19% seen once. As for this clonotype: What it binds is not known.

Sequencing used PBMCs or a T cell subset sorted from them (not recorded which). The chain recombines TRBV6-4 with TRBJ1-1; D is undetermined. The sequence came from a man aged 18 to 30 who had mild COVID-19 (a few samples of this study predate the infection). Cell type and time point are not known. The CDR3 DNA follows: TGTGCCAGCAGCTTCACGGAGGACACTGAAGCTTTCTTT. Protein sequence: CASSFTEDTEAFF.